Listed below are T cell receptor beta chains from one sample, sequenced in a study of cytomegalovirus exposure and HLA in healthy donors. Clones were sequenced by immunoSEQ multiplex PCR, and TCRdb holds only the in-frame ones, with some missing. The sample contains about 38,000 clones, 85% to 95% of which appear only once. Sequenced material: PBMCs. The receptors come from a man between 18 and 35 years old in good health and CMV-seronegative. Both conserved end residues are part of each CDR3. A D gene is named only where the DNA matches it firmly. The size field is filled for only some rows; it gives once, few, many or a size class.

clone_size: .; j_call: TRBJ2-2; d_call: .; v_call: TRBV7-3; cdr3_aa: CASRILQDGELFF; cdr3_nt: TGTGCCAGCAGGATCCTCCAGGACGGGGAGCTGTTTTTT
clone_size: .; j_call: TRBJ2-1; d_call: TRBD1; v_call: TRBV10-1; cdr3_aa: CASSYIRDRGLNEQFF; cdr3_nt: TGCGCCAGCAGTTATATCCGGGACAGGGGGCTCAATGAGCAGTTCTTC
clone_size: .; j_call: TRBJ2-1; d_call: TRBD1; v_call: TRBV15; cdr3_aa: CATSRDKAFWTGGGNEQFF; cdr3_nt: TGTGCCACCAGCAGAGATAAAGCATTTTGGACAGGGGGGGGCAATGAGCAGTTCTTC
clone_size: .; j_call: TRBJ1-5; d_call: .; v_call: TRBV27; cdr3_aa: CASSFYGRSYSNQPQHF; cdr3_nt: TGTGCCAGCAGTTTTTACGGGAGATCCTATAGCAATCAGCCCCAGCATTTT
clone_size: .; j_call: TRBJ2-2; d_call: TRBD2; v_call: TRBV9; cdr3_aa: CASTSISLAGGILNTGELFF; cdr3_nt: TGTGCCAGCACCAGTATAAGCCTAGCGGGAGGTATATTGAACACCGGGGAGCTGTTTTTT
clone_size: .; j_call: TRBJ2-7; d_call: TRBD1; v_call: TRBV13; cdr3_aa: CASSVRQGFSPYEQYF; cdr3_nt: TGTGCCAGCAGCGTAAGACAGGGGTTTTCGCCCTACGAGCAGTACTTC
clone_size: once; j_call: TRBJ2-3; d_call: .; v_call: TRBV7-9; cdr3_aa: CASSLAGITDTQYF; cdr3_nt: TGTGCCAGCAGCCTCGCAGGGATAACAGATACGCAGTATTTT
clone_size: .; j_call: TRBJ1-1; d_call: TRBD1; v_call: TRBV7-9; cdr3_aa: CASSSTGRNTEAFF; cdr3_nt: TGTGCCAGCAGCTCGACAGGGCGGAACACTGAAGCTTTCTTT
clone_size: .; j_call: TRBJ2-1; d_call: TRBD2; v_call: TRBV5-1; cdr3_aa: CASRTSEGGEQFF; cdr3_nt: TGCGCCAGCCGGACTAGCGAAGGAGGTGAGCAGTTCTTC
clone_size: .; j_call: TRBJ2-3; d_call: .; v_call: TRBV6-5; cdr3_aa: CASTDAGGAQYF; cdr3_nt: TGTGCCAGCACTGACGCGGGCGGGGCGCAGTATTTT
clone_size: .; j_call: TRBJ1-2; d_call: TRBD1; v_call: TRBV19; cdr3_aa: CASKEGAVNYGYTF; cdr3_nt: TGTGCCAGTAAGGAGGGGGCCGTCAACTATGGCTACACCTTC
clone_size: .; j_call: TRBJ2-7; d_call: TRBD1; v_call: TRBV7-2; cdr3_aa: CASRSWDSYEQYF; cdr3_nt: TGTGCCAGCAGGTCTTGGGACAGCTACGAGCAGTACTTC
clone_size: .; j_call: TRBJ2-7; d_call: TRBD1; v_call: TRBV5-4; cdr3_aa: CASSPAARGPYEQYF; cdr3_nt: TGTGCCAGCAGCCCGGCCGCAAGGGGGCCCTACGAGCAGTACTTC
clone_size: .; j_call: TRBJ2-2; d_call: .; v_call: TRBV23-1; cdr3_aa: CASISYSRRAGTGELFF; cdr3_nt: TGCGCCAGCATTTCCTACTCTAGAAGGGCGGGCACCGGGGAGCTGTTTTTT
clone_size: .; j_call: TRBJ2-7; d_call: TRBD1; v_call: TRBV4-1; cdr3_aa: CASSQVDRAYEQYF; cdr3_nt: TGCGCCAGCAGCCAAGTCGACAGGGCTTACGAGCAGTACTTC
clone_size: .; j_call: TRBJ2-1; d_call: .; v_call: TRBV6-5; cdr3_aa: CATGLRAGLKQFF; cdr3_nt: TGTGCCACGGGCCTGAGGGCGGGGCTTAAGCAGTTCTTC
clone_size: .; j_call: TRBJ2-2; d_call: .; v_call: TRBV21-1; cdr3_aa: CASSKALPGMDTGELFF; cdr3_nt: TGTGCCAGCAGCAAAGCGCTTCCGGGAATGGACACCGGGGAGCTGTTTTTT
clone_size: .; j_call: TRBJ2-7; d_call: TRBD2; v_call: TRBV9; cdr3_aa: CASSASGTSDEQYF; cdr3_nt: TGTGCCAGCAGCGCCTCCGGGACTAGCGACGAGCAGTACTTC
clone_size: .; j_call: TRBJ2-1; d_call: .; v_call: TRBV9; cdr3_aa: CASSVGSGYNEQFF; cdr3_nt: TGTGCCAGCAGCGTAGGGAGCGGATACAATGAGCAGTTCTTC
clone_size: once; j_call: TRBJ2-3; d_call: TRBD2; v_call: TRBV9; cdr3_aa: CASSSRGSLTDTQYF; cdr3_nt: TGTGCCAGCAGCTCCCGCGGGAGTCTCACAGATACGCAGTATTTT
clone_size: .; j_call: TRBJ1-3; d_call: TRBD1; v_call: TRBV7-9; cdr3_aa: CASSSRQGAVNTIYF; cdr3_nt: TGTGCCAGCAGCTCACGACAGGGGGCGGTGAACACCATATATTTT
clone_size: .; j_call: TRBJ2-7; d_call: TRBD2; v_call: TRBV9; cdr3_aa: CASSRLAAGEGYEQYF; cdr3_nt: TGTGCCAGCAGCCGTCTTGCAGCGGGGGAAGGCTACGAGCAGTACTTC
clone_size: .; j_call: TRBJ2-3; d_call: .; v_call: TRBV12-1; cdr3_aa: CASSFVAGGGYTTDTQYF; cdr3_nt: TGTGCCAGCAGCTTTGTAGCGGGAGGGGGCTACACGACAGATACGCAGTATTTT
clone_size: .; j_call: TRBJ1-6; d_call: .; v_call: TRBV23-1; cdr3_aa: CASSPPGGNSPLHF; cdr3_nt: TGCGCCAGCAGTCCCCCTGGCGGGAATTCACCCCTCCACTTT
clone_size: .; j_call: TRBJ2-3; d_call: TRBD1; v_call: TRBV30; cdr3_aa: CAWSRDSRSTDTQYF; cdr3_nt: TGTGCCTGGAGTAGGGACAGCCGTAGCACAGATACGCAGTATTTT
clone_size: .; j_call: TRBJ2-7; d_call: .; v_call: TRBV5-1; cdr3_aa: CASSLVPLPEQYF; cdr3_nt: TGCGCCAGCAGCTTGGTCCCACTACCTGAGCAGTACTTC
clone_size: .; j_call: TRBJ2-1; d_call: .; v_call: TRBV28; cdr3_aa: CASSLRGSNYNEQFF; cdr3_nt: TGTGCCAGCAGTTTAAGGGGAAGTAACTACAATGAGCAGTTCTTC
clone_size: few; j_call: TRBJ2-4; d_call: .; v_call: TRBV6-5; cdr3_aa: CASSYGRGHDNIQYF; cdr3_nt: TGTGCCAGCAGTTACGGCCGCGGCCATGATAACATTCAGTACTTC
clone_size: .; j_call: TRBJ2-1; d_call: .; v_call: TRBV21-1; cdr3_aa: CASSKPDRAKDNEQFF; cdr3_nt: TGTGCCAGCAGCAAACCGGACAGGGCGAAAGACAATGAGCAGTTCTTC
clone_size: .; j_call: TRBJ2-7; d_call: TRBD2; v_call: TRBV13; cdr3_aa: CASSPGGAGSSYEQYF; cdr3_nt: TGTGCCAGCAGCCCGGGGGGGGCGGGGTCCTCCTACGAGCAGTACTTC
clone_size: .; j_call: TRBJ2-6; d_call: TRBD1; v_call: TRBV19; cdr3_aa: CAIGQGPFGANVLTF; cdr3_nt: TGTGCCATAGGACAGGGTCCCTTTGGGGCCAACGTCCTGACTTTC
clone_size: .; j_call: TRBJ1-5; d_call: .; v_call: TRBV5-5; cdr3_aa: CASSLSGLGNQPQHF; cdr3_nt: TGTGCCAGCAGCTTGAGCGGGTTGGGGAATCAGCCCCAGCATTTT
clone_size: .; j_call: TRBJ1-3; d_call: TRBD1; v_call: TRBV11-2; cdr3_aa: CASSSHPPGQGLDGNTIYF; cdr3_nt: TGTGCCAGCAGCTCTCACCCCCCGGGACAGGGCCTCGATGGAAACACCATATATTTT
clone_size: .; j_call: TRBJ1-2; d_call: .; v_call: TRBV30; cdr3_aa: CAWSVRGNGYTF; cdr3_nt: TGTGCCTGGAGTGTACGAGGGAATGGCTACACCTTC
clone_size: .; j_call: TRBJ2-3; d_call: .; v_call: TRBV2; cdr3_aa: CASSVGRGSDTQYF; cdr3_nt: TGTGCCAGCAGTGTAGGCAGGGGCAGCGATACGCAGTATTTT